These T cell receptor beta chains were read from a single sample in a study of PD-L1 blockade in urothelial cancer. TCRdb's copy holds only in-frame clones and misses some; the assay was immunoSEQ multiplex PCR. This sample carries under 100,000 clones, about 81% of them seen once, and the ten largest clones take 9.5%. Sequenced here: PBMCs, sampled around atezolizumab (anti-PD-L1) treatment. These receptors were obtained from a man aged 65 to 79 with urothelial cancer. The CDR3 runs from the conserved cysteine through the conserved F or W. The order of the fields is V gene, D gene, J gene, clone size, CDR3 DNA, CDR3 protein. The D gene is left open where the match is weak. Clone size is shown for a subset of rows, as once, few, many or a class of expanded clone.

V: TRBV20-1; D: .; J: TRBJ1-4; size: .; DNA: TGCAGTGCCCCTGGACAGGAAAAACTGTTTTTT; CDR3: CSAPGQEKLFF
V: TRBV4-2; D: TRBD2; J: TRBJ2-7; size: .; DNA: TGTGCCAGCAGCCGAGAACAAGGGACTAGCTACAGCTACGAGCAGTACTTC; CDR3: CASSREQGTSYSYEQYF
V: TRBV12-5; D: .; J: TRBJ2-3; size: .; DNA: TGTGCTAGTGGTGTAGGGACTGCCAGGGATACGCAGTATTTT; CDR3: CASGVGTARDTQYF
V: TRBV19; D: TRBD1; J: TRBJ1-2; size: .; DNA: TGTGCCAGTAGATCCCGTTTGACAGGGTTGGTCTATGGCTACACCTTC; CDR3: CASRSRLTGLVYGYTF
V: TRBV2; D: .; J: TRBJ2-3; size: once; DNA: TGTGCCAGCAGCATGGGCGGGTCCCTGGCAGATACGCAGTATTTT; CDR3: CASSMGGSLADTQYF
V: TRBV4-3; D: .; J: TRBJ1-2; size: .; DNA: TGCGCCAGCAGCCAAGATCCGGGGGGCACGGACTATGGCTACACCTTC; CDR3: CASSQDPGGTDYGYTF
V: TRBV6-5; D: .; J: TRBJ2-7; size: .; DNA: TGTGCCAGCAAGGGGGGTGCGGGGGCAGGGTACGAGCAGTACTTC; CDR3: CASKGGAGAGYEQYF
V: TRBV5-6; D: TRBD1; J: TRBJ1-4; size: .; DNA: TGTGCCAGCAGTACCGGACAGGGGGCTTTTAAACTGTTTTTT; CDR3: CASSTGQGAFKLFF
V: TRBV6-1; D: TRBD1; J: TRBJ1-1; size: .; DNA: TGTGCCAGCAGTGATATATGGGACAGACGACTGGGCACTGAAGCTTTCTTT; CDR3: CASSDIWDRRLGTEAFF
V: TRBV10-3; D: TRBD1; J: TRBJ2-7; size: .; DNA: TGTGCCATCAGCGGGGGACAGGGGGCAACTAGCGGGGCCTACGAGCAGTACTTC; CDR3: CAISGGQGATSGAYEQYF